Below are 8 T cell receptor beta chains sequenced from a single sample in a study of shared clonotypes between healthy human individuals. TCRdb keeps only in-frame clones here, not all; method: immunoSEQ multiplex PCR. The sample contains 1,400,000 or so clones, approximately 98.5% of which appear only once. The sequencing input was naive CD4+ T cells sorted from blood. The subset was: CD45RA+ positively selected. The receptors stem from a man aged 25-40 years in good health.

The chain's CDR3 is CASSTVTPNEQFF. DNA for the CDR3: TGTGCCAGCAGCACCGTCACCCCTAATGAGCAGTTCTTC. V and J are TRBV21-1 and TRBJ2-1. TRBV21-1 is a listed pseudogene. The CDR3 consists of 13 residues.

Only one count was recorded for this clone. J is TRBJ2-5 and V is TRBV5-1; D unresolved. The CDR3 spans 14 residues. The germline V gene has CDR1 SGHRS and CDR2 YFSETQ. Trimming cost V 1 base and J 5 bases, with 12 bases left between them. The chain's CDR3 is CASSLIPSEETQYF. In nucleotides, the CDR3 is TGCGCCAGCAGCTTGATTCCCAGCGAGGAGACCCAGTACTTC.

The chain combines TRBV2 with TRBJ1-1; D not certain. Trimming stripped 4 bases from V and 0 bases from J, with 15 bases between. Germline-derived CDR1 and CDR2 are SNHLY and FYNNEI. This CDR3 is built from 16 residues. CDR3 sequence reads: CASSVVRLTLNTEAFF. For the CDR3, the DNA is TGTGCCAGCAGTGTTGTCAGGCTTACCCTGAACACTGAAGCTTTCTTT.

The J gene is TRBJ2-3, the V gene TRBV27; D is undetermined. Per the germline V gene, CDR1 is MNHEY and CDR2 is SMNVEV (reference sequence). The CDR3 is 16 amino acids. V lost 1 base and J 0 bases, leaving 11 bases between the germline ends. CDR3 DNA: TGTGCCAGCAGTTTATTCTCTACCAGGAGCACAGATACGCAGTATTTT. The encoded protein is CASSLFSTRSTDTQYF.

This clone was observed a few times. V usage is TRBV2 and J usage is TRBJ2-1, with D possibly being TRBD1 (6 bases). This CDR3 spans 12 amino acids. V was trimmed by 6 bases and J by 12 bases, leaving 15 bases between them. CDR1 SNHLY and CDR2 FYNNEI come from the germline V gene. CDR3 sequence: CASRVSGAVQFF. The CDR3 bases are TGTGCCAGCAGGGTATCAGGGGCGGTGCAGTTCTTC.

The CDR3 loop is CASSLTKGSGYTF. CDR3 DNA sequence: TGTGCCAGCAGCTTAACAAAGGGAAGTGGCTACACCTTC. The chain combines TRBV7-3 with TRBJ1-2; D unclear. The CDR3 has 13 amino acids. Germline CDR1 reads SGHTA; CDR2 reads FQGTGA. V was cut by 0 bases and J by 7 bases, with 9 bases left in between.

This chain connects TRBV28 to TRBJ2-7; D remains unclear. The V gene lost 8 bases and the J gene lost 2 bases, with 13 bases spanning the gap. CDR1 and CDR2 from the germline V gene are MDHEN and SYDVKM. The CDR3 contains 13 residues. This chain's CDR3 is CASHARYPYEQYF. In DNA, the CDR3 is TGTGCCAGCCACGCACGGTACCCCTACGAGCAGTACTTC.

This rearrangement joins TRBV5-1 to TRBJ2-7; unclear D gene. The CDR3 has 15 residues. Germline V CDR1 and CDR2: SGHRS, YFSETQ. Trimming shortened V by 0 bases and J by 3 bases, and 13 bases separated the two germline ends. DNA of the CDR3: TGCGCCAGCAGCTTGGGGGATTCCTCTCTCTACGAGCAGTACTTC. Encoded protein: CASSLGDSSLYEQYF.